The clone carrying this TCR beta chain has just a few counts. Antigen specificity is unknown. V lost 3 bases and J 0 bases, leaving 14 bases between the germline ends. Per the germline V gene, CDR1 is MGHRA and CDR2 is YSYEKL. CDR3 length equals 16 residues. Naive CD8 cells lacked CD45RO and underwent positive selection for CCR7, leaving out terminally differentiated effector memory CD45RA+ cells. The sample comes from a study of shared clonotypes between healthy human individuals. General study findings and limits: A limitation of the genetic and exposure-history diversity represented arose from few donors. Naive subsets tended to show greater estimated richness than memory subsets. Researchers sampled blood only, noting tissue repertoires likely differ.

Using immunoSEQ multiplex PCR, the repertoire was profiled, and TCRdb retains in-frame clones only, with some absent. The data contain some 2.1 million clones, 85% to 95% of them singletons. The sample was naive CD8+ T cells from PBMCs. This clonotype was obtained from a man younger than 35 in good health. Some clones in this sample may be carry-over from other donors' samples. V usage is TRBV4-1 and J usage is TRBJ1-1; D is unresolved. The chain's CDR3 is CASSQNRQGMNTEAFF. CDR3 nucleotides: TGCGCCAGCAGCCAGAACAGACAAGGAATGAACACTGAAGCTTTCTTT.